The 27 T cell receptor beta chains listed next were all sequenced from one sample in a study of T-cell memory formation after mild COVID-19. TCRdb redid the calling of the 5' RACE reads with MiXCR, one entry per CDR3 protein. The sample includes approximately 500,000 distinct CDR3 sequences, 25% of them seen just once. The sample comprised PBMCs or a T cell subset sorted from them (not recorded which). The origin of the receptors is an adult woman who had mild COVID-19 (a few samples of this study predate the infection). Cell type and time point are not known.

Only a few counts were recorded for this clonotype. One end of the junction fails to match germline, which may point to a read error. The rearrangement links TRBV6-5 to TRBJ1-2, with 10 bases aligning to TRBD1. Germline-derived CDR1 and CDR2 are MNHEY and SVGAGI. CDR3 length: 14 residues. CDR3 protein: CASSKDRGVDGCTF. The CDR3 DNA reads as TGTGCCAGCAGTAAGGACAGGGGGGTCGATGGCTGCACCTTC.

The chain combines TRBV25-1 with TRBJ2-4; 7 bases match TRBD2. The CDR3 extends over 14 amino acids. V was clipped by 6 bases and J by 3 bases; unmatched bases: 5. Germline assignment: CDR1 MGHDK and CDR2 SYGVNS. This chain's CDR3 is CASSWSSGKNIQYF. CDR3 nucleotides: TGTGCCAGCAGCTGGTCTAGCGGCAAAAACATTCAGTACTTC.

Many counts were recorded for this clonotype. The genes are TRBV5-1 and TRBJ2-7; 7 bases align to TRBD2. In germline, CDR1 is SGHRS, CDR2 YFSETQ. The CDR3 extends over 13 amino acids. J gave up 2 bases and V 5 bases, and 4 bases lay outside the gene matches. The CDR3 DNA reads TGCGCCAGCAGGTGGGGGGGAACCTACGAGCAGTACTTC. Protein sequence: CASRWGGTYEQYF.

This clonotype was counted between two and nine times. The rearrangement links TRBV7-3 to TRBJ2-2, with 13 bases identical to TRBD2. Trimming at V came to 2 bases and at J to 9 bases, leaving 9 bases not matched to a gene. The CDR3 spans 17 residues. Per the germline V gene, CDR1 is SGHTA and CDR2 is FQGTGA. The chain's CDR3 is CASSLFDTSGRARELFF. CDR3 nucleotide sequence: TGTGCCAGCAGCTTATTTGATACTAGCGGGAGGGCCCGGGAGCTGTTTTTT.

The chain carries TRBV6-1 and TRBJ2-1; 8 nucleotides align to TRBD1. Germline loops: CDR1 MNHNS, CDR2 SASEGT. Germline trimming cut 4 bases from V and 7 bases from J; bases unmatched to any gene: 6. The CDR3 has 14 amino acids. The CDR3 nucleotides are TGTGCCAGCAGTGGGACAGGGCCACGTAATGAGCAGTTCTTC. It yields the protein CASSGTGPRNEQFF.

V gene TRBV12-3 or TRBV12-4 combines with J gene TRBJ2-3; D unresolved. The V end lost 8 bases, the J end lost 8 bases, and 11 bases lay between the germline ends. The CDR3 extends over 11 amino acids. The CDR3 loop reads CASAFAGTQYF. The CDR3 nucleotides read TGTGCCAGCGCCTTTGCTGGTACGCAGTATTTT.

The CDR3 region is CATRQAGPNYGYTF. The CDR3 DNA follows: TGTGCCACGCGGCAGGCCGGCCCTAACTATGGCTACACCTTC. The chain recombines TRBV6-5 with TRBJ1-2; D gene uncertain. The CDR3 has 14 residues. CDR1 is MNHEY and CDR2 is SVGAGI in the germline V gene. Deletions cut 10 bases from V and 0 bases from J, with 15 bases between.

The table lists this clonotype with a few counts. CDR3 bases: TGTGCCAGCAGCCCCTTAAAGGGCGGAGCGTCAGATACGCAGTATTTT. As protein: CASSPLKGGASDTQYF. The chain employs TRBV7-6 and TRBJ2-3; D unclear. The CDR3 is made up of 16 amino acids. CDR1 and CDR2 (germline): SGHVS, FNYEAQ. Trimming pared 5 bases from V and 4 bases from J, leaving 19 bases between.

The chain uses TRBV2 and TRBJ2-7; D is perhaps TRBD2 (6 bases). This CDR3 has 16 residues. With 7 bases removed from V and 2 bases from J, the gap between germline ends came to 21 bases. Germline lookup yields CDR1 SNHLY and CDR2 FYNNEI. The DNA of the CDR3 is TGTGCCAGCATGGACCGGGACTCAGGAGGGACCTACGAGCAGTACTTC. It is translated as CASMDRDSGGTYEQYF.

The V call is TRBV20-1, the J call TRBJ2-2; D remains ambiguous. Trimming pared 0 bases from V and 7 bases from J, leaving 9 bases between. CDR1 DFQATT and CDR2 SNEGSKA come from the germline V gene (reference sequence). This CDR3 has 13 amino acids. The CDR3 DNA follows: TGCAGTGCTAGAGACCGCCTCGTCGGGGAGCTGTTTTTT. Encoded protein: CSARDRLVGELFF.

CDR3 protein: CASSTRDSYLYEQYF. In DNA form, the CDR3 reads TGTGCCAGTAGTACGAGGGACAGTTACCTCTACGAGCAGTACTTC. This chain links TRBV19 with TRBJ2-7; TRBD1 matches 7 bases. Trimming cost V 4 bases and J 3 bases; bases outside gene matches: 9. Germline values: CDR1 LNHDA, CDR2 SQIVND (reference sequence). The CDR3 contains 15 residues.

This clonotype was picked up many times. The rearrangement uses TRBV7-3 and TRBJ2-5; D may be TRBD1 (6 bases). The CDR3 loop spans 13 amino acids. V lost 4 bases and J lost 5, with 11 bases in between. Germline lookup yields CDR1 SGHTA and CDR2 FQGTGA. The chain's CDR3 is CASSSLRGETQYF. The CDR3 DNA reads TGTGCCAGCAGCTCCTTGAGGGGGGAGACCCAGTACTTC.

The rearrangement uses TRBV7-9 and TRBJ1-3, with TRBD1 identical over 9 bases. Trimming at V came to 8 bases and at J to 2 bases, leaving 10 bases not matched to a gene. Germline V gene lookup returns CDR1 SEHNR and CDR2 FQNEAQ (reference sequence). This CDR3 contains 16 residues. The CDR3 reads CASGPRDRVPGNTIYF. The DNA of the CDR3 is TGTGCCAGCGGACCCCGGGACAGGGTTCCTGGAAACACCATATATTTT.

This clonotype turned up a few times. The V call is TRBV20-1, the J call TRBJ2-7; D gene uncertain. V was cut by 6 bases and J by 4 bases, with 13 bases left in between. CDR3 size: 12 residues. The germline V gene encodes CDR1 DFQATT and CDR2 SNEGSKA (reference sequence). The CDR3 protein is CSAKTRIYEQYF. CDR3 coding DNA: TGCAGTGCGAAGACCCGCATTTACGAGCAGTACTTC.

The V and J genes are TRBV12-3 or TRBV12-4 and TRBJ2-6; 10 bases are shared with TRBD1. The CDR3 contains 17 residues. After removal of 6 bases from V and 1 base from J, the junction contained 6 bases not matched to a gene. The CDR3 DNA follows: TGTGCCAGCAGGGGACAGGGGTCTCTATCTGGGGCCAACGTCCTGACTTTC. Protein product: CASRGQGSLSGANVLTF.

The chain joins TRBV6-1 to TRBJ1-5, with 7 bases that match TRBD1. The germline V gene has CDR1 MNHNS and CDR2 SASEGT. The CDR3 covers 15 residues. V was clipped by 8 bases and J by 0 bases; unmatched bases: 7. CDR3 in DNA: TGTGCCAGCTTATCAGGGGGGGTTAGCAATCAGCCCCAGCATTTT. This gives the protein CASLSGGVSNQPQHF.

V gene TRBV5-5 combines with J gene TRBJ2-2; D is unclear. The CDR3 loop spans 14 amino acids. The germline V gene has CDR1 SGHKS and CDR2 YYEKEE (reference sequence). Trimming took off 4 bases at V and 6 bases at J, with 13 bases between the two ends. The CDR3 region has the DNA TGTGCCAGCAGCCCGGGCCCTGCGGCCGGGGAGCTGTTTTTT. Translated: CASSPGPAAGELFF.

The chain links TRBV5-4 to TRBJ2-7; the match to TRBD1 covers 8 bases. V shed 3 bases and J 4 bases; nucleotides not matched to a gene: 9. Per germline, CDR1 SGHNT and CDR2 YYREEE (reference sequence). The CDR3 runs to 15 residues. CDR3 DNA sequence: TGTGCCAGCAGCTCCATGCTACAGGGGGAGTACGAGCAGTACTTC. This encodes CASSSMLQGEYEQYF.

The rearrangement uses TRBV11-1 and TRBJ2-7, with TRBD2 as a possible D gene (6 bases). Trimming shortened V by 0 bases and J by 0 bases, and 18 bases separated the two germline ends. Germline assignment: CDR1 SGHAT and CDR2 FQDESV (reference sequence). The CDR3 consists of 18 residues. The CDR3 bases are TGTGCCAGCAGCTTAGCCCCTGGGACTTCGCCAATCTCCTACGAGCAGTACTTC. This sequence encodes CASSLAPGTSPISYEQYF.

The chain is built from TRBV6-5 and TRBJ2-1; unclear D gene. Germline V lookup: CDR1 MNHEY, CDR2 SVGAGI. This CDR3 spans 15 amino acids. The ends were cut back, 6 bases at V and 0 bases at J, with 12 bases in the middle. The CDR3: CASSLPRSSYNEQFF. CDR3 DNA sequence: TGTGCCAGCAGCCTTCCAAGGAGCTCCTACAATGAGCAGTTCTTC.

The gene calls are TRBV29-1 and TRBJ1-5; possible D gene TRBD1, 5 bases. This CDR3 is built from 13 residues. Germline CDR1 reads SQVTM; CDR2 reads ANQGSEA. The V and J ends lost 4 bases and 6 bases respectively, with 13 bases between them. The CDR3 DNA follows: TGCAGCGTTGCTACGGGGGTTGGTCAGCCCCAGCATTTT. It translates to CSVATGVGQPQHF.

This clonotype was detected only a few times. This chain joins TRBV5-1 and TRBJ2-1, with TRBD2 matching 11 bases. CDR3 size: 14 residues. Germline V gene sequence: CDR1 SGHRS, CDR2 YFSETQ. V lost 3 bases and J lost 5; bases outside the gene matches: 1. CDR3 in DNA: TGCGCCAGCAGCTCGGGACTAGCGGACAATGAGCAGTTCTTC. Protein sequence: CASSSGLADNEQFF.

This clonotype was observed a few times. J is TRBJ1-6 and V is TRBV7-2, with 7 bases identical to TRBD1. This CDR3 comprises 14 residues. V was pared by 6 bases and J by 8 bases, with 7 bases of the junction left unmatched. From germline, CDR1 is SGHTA and CDR2 FQGNSA. CDR3 region: CASRRDREDSPLHF. CDR3 DNA sequence: TGTGCCAGCAGACGTGACAGGGAGGATTCACCCCTCCACTTT.

There are a few counts of this clonotype. Mismatch with germline at one junction end may stem from a read error. The chain joins TRBV7-7 to TRBJ2-1; TRBD1 or TRBD2 may be the D gene (5 bases each). Germline assignment: CDR1 SSHAT and CDR2 FNYEAQ (reference sequence). This CDR3 has 14 residues. CDR3 in amino acids: CASSPLGPYNEQFF. In DNA, the CDR3 is TGTGCTAGCAGCCCCTTGGGACCTTACAATGAGCAGTTCTTC. Full variable domain (missing parts from reference TRBV7-7 and TRBJ2-1): GAGVSQSPRYKVTKRGQDVTLRCDPISSHATLYWYQQALGQGPEFLTYFNYEAQPDKSGLPSDRFSAERPEGSISTLTIQRTEQRDSAMYRCASSPLGPYNEQFFGPGTRLTVL.

The chain employs TRBV19 and TRBJ2-7; no definite D call. The CDR3 is 13 amino acids. Germline V CDR1 and CDR2: LNHDA, SQIVND (reference sequence). Trimming stripped 0 bases from V and 5 bases from J, with 8 bases between. This CDR3 is CASSIDMGNEQYF. CDR3 coding DNA: TGTGCCAGTAGTATAGATATGGGGAACGAGCAGTACTTC.

This sequence joins TRBV5-1 and TRBJ2-3; D possibly uses TRBD1 or TRBD2 (5 bases each). This CDR3 region has 15 residues. V shed 4 bases and J shed 0 bases, with 12 bases lying between them. CDR1 and CDR2 from the germline V gene are SGHRS and YFSETQ. CDR3 sequence: CASSTGTLSTDTQYF. The CDR3 region has the DNA TGCGCCAGCAGCACTGGGACCCTTAGCACAGATACGCAGTATTTT.

V gene TRBV7-2 combines with J gene TRBJ2-5; D may correspond to TRBD1 or TRBD2 (5 bases each). The CDR3 runs to 15 residues. V was cut by 6 bases and J by 0 bases, with 14 bases left in between. Germline V CDR1 and CDR2: SGHTA, FQGNSA. The CDR3 region has the DNA TGTGCCAGCAGGCAAATGGGACCGTACCAAGAGACCCAGTACTTC. Residues: CASRQMGPYQETQYF.